This TCR beta chain was profiled in a study of blood T cell repertoires in COVID-19. Participants' own reports of clinical history determined their cohort assignment. Per the germline V gene, CDR1 is SGHKS and CDR2 is YYEKEE (reference sequence). The CDR3 consists of 15 residues. The V gene end was trimmed by 4 bases and the J gene end by 3 bases; junction bases not matched to a gene: 4. Original processing notes: Estimation of nucleated cell counts relied on the amplification of reference gene primers. Repertoires were generated with immunoSEQ multiplex PCR, while TCRdb's copy carries only in-frame clones and drops some. Clonal size and the V and J genes are those of that table, whereas D and trimming came from the DNA. The repertoire consists of 200,000 to 250,000 clones, with 85% to 90% occurring once and the leading ten covering approximately 2.8%.

This TCR was recovered from a woman aged 45-65 years in a cohort exposed to, infected with or recovered from COVID-19 (not recorded which). This chain links TRBV5-5 with TRBJ2-3; 11 nucleotides agree with TRBD1. Sequences were obtained from PBMCs or T cells enriched from blood (not recorded which). In DNA, the CDR3 is TGTGCCAGCAGCAAGGACAGGGGGCTAACAGATACGCAGTATTTT. It yields the protein CASSKDRGLTDTQYF.